The sequence of this T cell receptor beta chain was determined in a study of blood T cell repertoires in COVID-19. Study-wide background: Both acute and convalescent COVID-19 samples were obtained from the United States, Italy and Spain. The cDNA or gDNA used as material had been derived from T cells, B-cell-depleted T cells, or PBMCs.

The CDR3 contains 15 residues. Trimming cost V 5 bases and J 0 bases, with 11 bases left between them. CDR1 and CDR2 (germline): SGHVS, FQNEAQ. As handled by the study authors: It was from reference gene primer amplification that nucleated cell counts were estimated. Profiling relied on immunoSEQ multiplex PCR, and the TCRdb table lists in-frame clones only, not all of them. The V and J calls and the clone size are those of that table, but D and trimming were determined from the DNA. Among about 280,000 clones listed, around 90% were seen once. The receptor's source is a man aged 18 to 29 with active or convalescent COVID-19. The V gene is TRBV7-8, the J gene TRBJ1-3; D is undetermined. The sequencing input was peripheral blood. The CDR3 region is CASSPTRSSGNTIYF. The CDR3 DNA follows: TGTGCCAGCAGCCCCACCCGGAGCTCTGGAAACACCATATATTTT.